These 31 T cell receptor beta chains were sequenced from one sample in a study of T cell repertoires in cytomegalovirus infection. TCRdb reanalysed the reads using MiXCR and keeps one entry per CDR3 protein. Of 160,000 or so distinct CDR3 sequences in the sample, 23% were seen once. The sequencing sample was made of PBMCs. Receptors originate from a human donor in good health (CMV status not recorded). Some clones in this sample may be carry-over from other donors' samples.

In this sample, this clonotype turned up a few times. The J gene is TRBJ2-7, the V gene TRBV5-5, with 10 bases lining up with TRBD1. Germline assignment: CDR1 SGHKS and CDR2 YYEKEE (reference sequence). V lost 3 bases and J lost 3; bases outside the gene matches: 9. The CDR3 is 16 amino acids. CDR3 nucleotide sequence: TGTGCCAGCAGCTCGGACCGGGACAGGGGTTTCTACGAGCAGTACTTC. This codes for CASSSDRDRGFYEQYF.

There are many counts of this clonotype. The chain couples TRBV7-2 to TRBJ2-3; perhaps TRBD2 as D (6 bases). Per germline, CDR1 SGHTA and CDR2 FQGNSA. CDR3 length: 14 residues. Deletions cut 6 bases from V and 2 bases from J, with 12 bases between. CDR3 in amino acids: CASRDRDFTDTQYF. The DNA for the CDR3 is TGTGCCAGCAGGGATCGGGACTTCACAGATACGCAGTATTTT.

This clonotype was counted between two and nine times. The gene calls are TRBV5-1 and TRBJ1-1, with unresolved D. CDR1 is SGHRS, CDR2 YFSETQ, per germline. V gave up 4 bases and J gave up 0 bases, with 13 bases separating them. This CDR3 contains 15 residues. This CDR3 reads CASSPRRSVNTEAFF. CDR3 coding DNA: TGCGCCAGCAGCCCCCGGCGATCCGTGAACACTGAAGCTTTCTTT.

In DNA, the CDR3 is TGCAGCGTTGAGATGACCTCTGGAAACACCATATATTTT. Translation gives CSVEMTSGNTIYF. The chain couples TRBV29-1 to TRBJ1-3; D gene uncertain. The ends were cut back, 3 bases at V and 0 bases at J, with 6 bases in the middle. Germline V CDR1 and CDR2: SQVTM, ANQGSEA. The CDR3 contains 13 residues.

The chain combines TRBV15 with TRBJ2-3; 8 bases align to TRBD2. The CDR3 contains 16 residues. Germline-derived CDR1 and CDR2 are LNHNV and YYDKDF (reference sequence). V lost 1 base and J lost 1; bases outside the gene matches: 4. CDR3 residues: CATSRAKTSGTDTQYF. In nucleotides, the CDR3 is TGTGCCACCAGCAGAGCGAAGACTAGCGGCACAGATACGCAGTATTTT. Looking up the rest from reference TRBV15 and TRBJ2-3 gives the full variable domain: DAMVIQNPRYQVTQFGKPVTLSCSQTLNHNVMYWYQQKSSQAPKLLFHYYDKDFNNEADTPDNFQSRRPNTSFCFLDIRSPGLGDTAMYLCATSRAKTSGTDTQYFGPGTRLTVL.

The chain has TRBV28 and TRBJ1-5; TRBD1 matches 8 bases. This CDR3 region has 14 residues. V was clipped by 6 bases and J by 7 bases; unmatched bases: 8. Germline loops: CDR1 MDHEN, CDR2 SYDVKM. CDR3 nucleotide sequence: TGTGCCAGCAGCGAACAGGGGGAGGACCAGCCCCAGCATTTT. It codes for CASSEQGEDQPQHF. The full variable domain, rest sourced from reference TRBV28 and TRBJ1-5, is DVKVTQSSRYLVKRTGEKVFLECVQDMDHENMFWYRQDPGLGLRLIYFSYDVKMKEKGDIPEGYSVSREKKERFSLILESASTNQTSMYLCASSEQGEDQPQHFGDGTRLSIL.

The chain joins TRBV20-1 to TRBJ2-3; the match to TRBD2 covers 16 bases. The junction had 9 bases not matched to a gene; V was cut back by 5 bases and J by 1 base. Germline CDR1 and CDR2: DFQATT and SNEGSKA (reference sequence). CDR3 length equals 18 residues. The CDR3 bases are TGCAGTGCTTCCGGGACTAGCGGGAGGGCCCTTGGCACAGATACGCAGTATTTT. Protein product: CSASGTSGRALGTDTQYF.

The CDR3 sequence: CASSFAWARGNSEQFF. The CDR3 region has the DNA TGTGCCAGCAGTTTTGCTTGGGCGAGGGGGAATAGTGAGCAGTTCTTC. This chain connects TRBV27 to TRBJ2-1; weak D call: TRBD1 (6 bases). The length of the CDR3 is 16 residues. The ends were cut back, 3 bases at V and 9 bases at J, with 21 bases in the middle. Germline CDR1 and CDR2: MNHEY and SMNVEV (reference sequence).

The sample holds many counts of this clonotype. The chain couples TRBV7-8 to TRBJ2-1; 7 bases are shared with TRBD1. The V gene's germline CDR1 is SGHVS and CDR2 FQNEAQ. V shed 5 bases, J shed 3 bases, and the junction held 4 bases outside the gene matches. The CDR3 is made up of 14 amino acids. The CDR3 bases are TGTGCCAGCAGCGCAGGACAGGTCTACAATGAGCAGTTCTTC. Encoded protein: CASSAGQVYNEQFF.

This clonotype was counted a few times. CDR3 nucleotide sequence: TGTGCCAGCAATAGGGACGGCACAGATACGCAGTATTTT. It specifies CASNRDGTDTQYF. This sequence joins TRBV12-3 or TRBV12-4 and TRBJ2-3, with D perhaps assigned TRBD1 or TRBD2 (5 bases each). The CDR3 contains 13 residues. With 7 bases removed from V and 1 base from J, the gap between germline ends came to 9 bases.

The rearrangement uses TRBV10-3 and TRBJ2-7, with D uncertain. V was shortened by 0 bases and J by 3 bases, with 12 bases between the two germline ends. There are 15 residues in the CDR3. Per the germline V gene, CDR1 is ENHRY and CDR2 is SYGVKD. CDR3 sequence: CAISESTGVRYEQYF. CDR3 DNA sequence: TGTGCCATCAGTGAGTCGACTGGGGTACGCTACGAGCAGTACTTC.

To note about this clonotype: No conserved phenylalanine or tryptophan is present at the end of the CDR3, so a read error is the likely explanation. The chain links TRBV7-2 to TRBJ2-5; maybe TRBD2 (6 bases). The CDR3 contains 16 residues. The germline V and J ends were trimmed by 5 bases and 2 bases, with 18 bases remaining between them. The germline gives CDR1 SGHTA, CDR2 FQGNSA. CDR3 protein: CASSRRGHNLQETQYC. The CDR3 DNA follows: TGTGCCAGCAGCCGGAGGGGCCACAATTTACAAGAGACCCAGTACTGC.

This clonotype was picked up a small number of times. V is TRBV19 and J is TRBJ1-6, with TRBD1 as a possible D gene (5 bases). This CDR3 is 13 amino acids long. V was trimmed by 7 bases and J by 10 bases, leaving 14 bases between them. Germline lookup yields CDR1 LNHDA and CDR2 SQIVND (reference sequence). The CDR3 protein is CASTLTRVSPLHF. The CDR3 bases are TGTGCCAGTACCCTAACCAGGGTGTCACCCCTCCACTTT.

V and J are TRBV12-3 or TRBV12-4 and TRBJ2-1; TRBD1 might be the D (5 bases). V lost 6 bases to trimming and J lost 12 bases, with 12 bases between them. This CDR3 spans 11 amino acids. CDR3 in DNA: TGTGCCAGCAGCCCCCAGGACACGCAGTTCTTC. Translating gives CASSPQDTQFF.

This clonotype has ten or more counts. This chain joins TRBV24-1 and TRBJ2-2; D is undetermined. CDR1 and CDR2 (germline): KGHDR, SFDVKD. The CDR3 consists of 12 residues. Trimming removed 1 base from V and 7 bases from J, with 3 bases in between. CDR3 sequence: CATSDFLGELFF. The CDR3 nucleotides are TGTGCCACCAGTGATTTTCTCGGGGAGCTGTTTTTT.

This clonotype was seen a few times. The rearrangement uses TRBV11-2 and TRBJ2-7; the D is unclear. V lost 5 bases and J 0 bases, leaving 14 bases between the germline ends. There are 15 residues in the CDR3. CDR1 SGHAT and CDR2 FQNNGV come from the germline V gene. The CDR3 DNA reads TGTGCCAGCAGCCAGTCAGAGGCCCCCTCCTACGAGCAGTACTTC. This sequence encodes CASSQSEAPSYEQYF.

The table lists this clonotype with a few counts. The chain carries TRBV19 and TRBJ2-2; 7 bases agree with TRBD1. Looked up from germline, CDR1 is LNHDA and CDR2 is SQIVND (reference sequence). The V segment lost 4 bases and the J segment 5 bases; nucleotides outside the gene matches: 7. The CDR3 sequence is 15 residues long. The CDR3 reads CASSTLTGSTGELFF. CDR3 bases: TGTGCCAGTAGTACGCTGACAGGGAGTACCGGGGAGCTGTTTTTT.

The chain carries TRBV2 and TRBJ2-5; 8 nucleotides agree with TRBD2. The CDR3 is made up of 15 amino acids. Germline loops: CDR1 SNHLY, CDR2 FYNNEI. J was trimmed by 2 bases and V by 5 bases; bases with no gene match: 7. The CDR3 nucleotides are TGTGCCAGCAGTCCCTTCGGGACTAGTCAAGAGACCCAGTACTTC. Protein: CASSPFGTSQETQYF.

This clonotype was detected only a few times. The J gene is TRBJ2-1, the V gene TRBV28; D is perhaps TRBD1 or TRBD2 (5 bases each). The CDR3 totals 18 residues. V lost 5 bases and J lost 0, with 20 bases in between. Germline lookup yields CDR1 MDHEN and CDR2 SYDVKM. DNA for the CDR3: TGTGCCAGCAGTCCGGGGCTCCTAAACCCAAGCTCCTACAATGAGCAGTTCTTC. Amino acid sequence: CASSPGLLNPSSYNEQFF.

This clonotype has at least ten counts. V gene TRBV7-2 combines with J gene TRBJ2-5; unclear D gene. The CDR3 loop spans 13 amino acids. The V end lost 3 bases, the J end lost 2 bases, and 7 bases lay between the germline ends. Germline-derived CDR1 and CDR2 are SGHTA and FQGNSA. The CDR3 DNA sequence: TGTGCCAGCAGCTTCGGATCACAAGAGACCCAGTACTTC. Residues: CASSFGSQETQYF.

The sample holds many counts of this clonotype. The rearrangement links TRBV28 to TRBJ2-5; D gene ambiguous. Germline CDR1 is MDHEN and CDR2 is SYDVKM. The CDR3 is made up of 13 amino acids. Between the trimmed V and J ends, which lost 6 bases and 0 bases, there was a span of 8 bases. The CDR3 loop is CASSDPYQETQYF. The CDR3 DNA reads TGTGCCAGCAGCGACCCGTACCAAGAGACCCAGTACTTC.

The genes are TRBV7-9 and TRBJ2-7, with D hard to call. The CDR3 consists of 14 residues. CDR1 is SEHNR and CDR2 is FQNEAQ in the germline V gene (reference sequence). V dropped 5 bases and J dropped 3 bases, with 14 bases sitting between them. CDR3 coding DNA: TGTGCCAGCAGCCCCCATGCCCAGATCTACGAGCAGTACTTC. Translating gives CASSPHAQIYEQYF.

In this sample, this clonotype turned up a few times. V is TRBV6-2 or TRBV6-3 and J is TRBJ2-7; TRBD2 agrees at 14 bases. V shed 6 bases, J shed 9 bases, and the junction held 13 bases outside the gene matches. The CDR3 loop spans 16 amino acids. CDR1 is MNHEY, CDR2 SVGEGT, per germline. The CDR3 DNA follows: TGTGCCAGCAGCTCTACCGGGACTAGCGGGAGAATCGGGCAGTACTTC. Translating it yields CASSSTGTSGRIGQYF.

This clonotype turned up a few times. The rearrangement links TRBV30 to TRBJ2-7; 7 bases match TRBD2. Unmatched junction bases numbered 6, after V lost 0 bases and J lost 7 bases. Per germline, CDR1 GTSNPN and CDR2 SVGIG (reference sequence). This CDR3 has 13 amino acids. DNA of the CDR3: TGTGCCTGGAGTGTTGCGGCGGGAGTGGAGCAGTACTTC. Its protein product is CAWSVAAGVEQYF.

This clonotype came up many times. The chain has TRBV7-2 and TRBJ1-1; a weak D match, TRBD1 (6 bases). This CDR3 has 15 residues. V was trimmed by 5 bases and J by 0 bases, leaving 13 bases between them. Germline CDR1 SGHTA, CDR2 FQGNSA. In nucleotides, the CDR3 is TGTGCCAGCAGCAAACAGGGTTTCGTGAACACTGAAGCTTTCTTT. Its translation is CASSKQGFVNTEAFF.

This clonotype was seen only a few times. This sequence joins TRBV6-6 and TRBJ1-2; 10 positions agree with TRBD1. The CDR3 extends over 13 amino acids. The ends lost 6 bases at V and 8 bases at J; junction bases unmatched: 6. CDR1 is MNHNY, CDR2 SVGAGI, per germline (reference sequence). CDR3 DNA: TGTGCCAGCAGATCGGGACAGGGGAACGGCTACACCTTC. It translates to CASRSGQGNGYTF.

The chain joins TRBV20-1 to TRBJ2-1; 11 nucleotides align to TRBD2. The CDR3 runs 14 residues. CDR1 and CDR2 (germline): DFQATT, SNEGSKA (reference sequence). The ends lost 2 bases at V and 7 bases at J; junction bases unmatched: 4. This chain's CDR3 is CSARNSGGGNEQFF. The CDR3 DNA reads TGCAGTGCTAGAAATAGCGGGGGGGGTAATGAGCAGTTCTTC.

This clonotype has at least ten counts. V usage is TRBV7-2 and J usage is TRBJ2-4, with D uncertain. CDR1 is SGHTA, CDR2 FQGNSA, per germline. The CDR3 is 13 residues long. The ends were cut back, 1 base at V and 5 bases at J, with 6 bases in the middle. CDR3 in DNA: TGTGCCAGCAGCTTAGGCGCACAAAACATTCAGTACTTC. Protein: CASSLGAQNIQYF.

The V gene is TRBV28, the J gene TRBJ2-3; maybe TRBD2 (5 bases). Trimming cost V 5 bases and J 5 bases, with 14 bases left between them. The CDR3 loop spans 14 amino acids. Germline loops: CDR1 MDHEN, CDR2 SYDVKM. The CDR3 protein is CASSNRGRVDTQYF. The CDR3, as DNA: TGTGCCAGCAGTAACCGGGGAAGGGTAGATACGCAGTATTTT.

This clonotype was detected ten times or more. The rearrangement links TRBV7-2 to TRBJ1-1; no firm D call. V was clipped by 5 bases and J by 1 base, with 8 bases between them. Germline loops: CDR1 SGHTA, CDR2 FQGNSA. CDR3 length equals 13 residues. In DNA, the CDR3 is TGTGCCAGCAGCGCCCAAAGGAACACTGAAGCTTTCTTT. This sequence encodes CASSAQRNTEAFF.

V gene TRBV2 combines with J gene TRBJ1-5; 7 bases match TRBD1. V lost 1 base, J lost 7 bases, and 4 bases stayed unmatched. Germline lookup yields CDR1 SNHLY and CDR2 FYNNEI. This CDR3 contains 14 residues. The CDR3 region has the DNA TGTGCCAGCAGTGAAGGACAGGGCGGCCAGCCCCAGCATTTT. Protein: CASSEGQGGQPQHF.